This is a list of T cell receptor beta chains from one sample in a study of blood T cell repertoires in COVID-19. TCRdb's table, derived via immunoSEQ multiplex PCR, lists solely in-frame clones and lacks some. The sample consists of fewer than 150,000 clones, 81% of them appearing once. Sequenced input: peripheral blood. Source of these receptors: a man aged 50-59 years with acute or convalescent COVID-19. CDR3s include the opening cysteine and the closing phenylalanine or tryptophan. The D gene is left open where the match is weak. Rows give clone size only sometimes, using once, few, many, or a class for an expanded clone.

D	V	J	size	DNA	CDR3
-	TRBV5-5	TRBJ1-6	-	TGTGCCAGCAGCTTGTGGGCAGATTATAATTCACCCCTCCACTTT	CASSLWADYNSPLHF
TRBD2	TRBV2	TRBJ2-5	-	TGTGCCAGCAGTGTTCCTAGCGGGGCACAAGAGACCCAGTACTTC	CASSVPSGAQETQYF
-	TRBV7-9	TRBJ1-4	-	TGTGCCAGCAGCCCGGACCGGCCAGGGGAAAAACTGTTTTTT	CASSPDRPGEKLFF
-	TRBV19	TRBJ1-1	few	TGTGCCAGTAGTAAAGACCCAGGGAGGGGGAACACTGAAGCTTTCTTT	CASSKDPGRGNTEAFF
TRBD2	TRBV6-5	TRBJ2-1	-	TGTGCCAGCAGTTACCGAGTAGCGGGGCCATACAATGAGCAGTTCTTC	CASSYRVAGPYNEQFF
-	TRBV7-2	TRBJ2-2	-	TGTGCCAGCAGCTCACTTCAAGACACCGGGGAGCTGTTTTTT	CASSSLQDTGELFF
TRBD1	TRBV5-1	TRBJ1-1	-	TGCGCCAGCAGCTTACAGGGGAAGAAGAACACTGAAGCTTTCTTT	CASSLQGKKNTEAFF
-	TRBV2	TRBJ1-6	few	TGTGCCAGCATGTACCGGGTCGATTCACCCCTCCACTTT	CASMYRVDSPLHF
-	TRBV2	TRBJ2-5	-	TGTGCCAGCAGTGAATTTCCCTTAGCTCAAGAGACCCAGTACTTC	CASSEFPLAQETQYF
TRBD1	TRBV10-2	TRBJ1-5	few	TGCGCCAGCAGCGGGACAGCCAATCAGCCCCAGCATTTT	CASSGTANQPQHF